These 32 T cell receptor beta chains were sequenced from one sample in a study of early T cells in non-severe SARS-CoV-2 infection. MiXCR was run by TCRdb on the 5' RACE reads, yielding one entry per CDR3 protein. The profile covers about 30,000 distinct CDR3 sequences, with around 5.9% appearing a single time and over 10% taken by the ten largest. The material sequenced was whole blood. The receptor source for this set is an adult who was a healthcare worker with PCR-confirmed SARS-CoV-2 infection or an uninfected control (not recorded which).

This clonotype was seen a few times. This chain joins TRBV19 and TRBJ2-2; no clear D. Germline V lookup: CDR1 LNHDA, CDR2 SQIVND (reference sequence). The CDR3 loop spans 14 amino acids. Trimming shortened V by 5 bases and J by 4 bases, and 11 bases separated the two germline ends. CDR3 bases: TGTGCCAGTAGTCCCCAGGTCGGCACCGGGGAGCTGTTTTTT. This translates into CASSPQVGTGELFF.

This clonotype was seen only a few times. CDR3: CASSLTGWGETQYF. CDR3 DNA sequence: TGTGCCAGCAGCTTAACAGGGTGGGGAGAGACCCAGTACTTC. The chain has TRBV11-2 and TRBJ2-5; D might be TRBD1 (6 bases). This CDR3 is 14 amino acids long. Trimming removed 2 bases from V and 4 bases from J, with 11 bases in between. Germline V gene sequence: CDR1 SGHAT, CDR2 FQNNGV.

The chain couples TRBV18 to TRBJ1-4; D gene ambiguous. Germline V gene lookup returns CDR1 KGHSH and CDR2 LQKENI. The CDR3 sequence is 15 residues long. The ends were cut back, 4 bases at V and 6 bases at J, with 15 bases in the middle. CDR3 sequence reads: CASSLTRNRYEKLFF. DNA of the CDR3: TGTGCCAGCTCACTCACCCGTAATCGGTATGAAAAACTGTTTTTT.

This clonotype was detected only a few times. The gene calls are TRBV12-3 or TRBV12-4 and TRBJ1-1; D unclear. Deletions cut 2 bases from V and 1 base from J, with 5 bases between. CDR3 length equals 13 residues. The CDR3 reads CASSLKPNTEAFF. The CDR3 DNA sequence: TGTGCCAGCAGTTTAAAACCGAACACTGAAGCTTTCTTT.

Ten or more counts support this clonotype. The CDR3 nucleotides are TGTGCCAGCAGCGCTAATCAGCGTCACCTCGGGTTCTTC. Its protein is CASSANQRHLGFF. The chain recombines TRBV7-2 with TRBJ2-1; no definite D call. CDR3 size: 13 residues. Trimming shortened V by 5 bases and J by 15 bases, and 20 bases separated the two germline ends. Germline V gene sequence: CDR1 SGHTA, CDR2 FQGNSA.

By share, this clonotype ranks as medium-sized. The chain couples TRBV27 to TRBJ2-3; D may match TRBD1 or TRBD2 (5 bases each). The CDR3 is 14 amino acids. V lost 4 bases, J lost 5 bases, and 13 bases lay in between. CDR1 MNHEY and CDR2 SMNVEV come from the germline V gene (reference sequence). CDR3 sequence: CASSSRSGGDTQYF. The DNA of the CDR3 is TGTGCCAGCAGTTCCCGGTCTGGGGGAGATACGCAGTATTTT.

This clonotype has ten or more counts. The V call is TRBV7-2, the J call TRBJ2-7; no clear D gene. The CDR3 is 15 amino acids. Between the trimmed V and J ends, which lost 1 base and 0 bases, there was a span of 10 bases. Germline V lookup: CDR1 SGHTA, CDR2 FQGNSA. CDR3 nucleotides: TGTGCCAGCAGCTTAGACGGCAGAAGCTCCTACGAGCAGTACTTC. Encoded protein: CASSLDGRSSYEQYF.

This clonotype was counted many times. The chain links TRBV25-1 to TRBJ2-7; 8 bases are shared with TRBD1. Germline CDR1 reads MGHDK; CDR2 reads SYGVNS. CDR3 length: 14 residues. Losses at the gene ends were 6 bases for V and 4 bases for J; bases not matched to a gene: 8. CDR3 residues: CASSHGQGVYEQYF. The CDR3 DNA is TGTGCCAGCAGCCACGGACAGGGTGTTTACGAGCAGTACTTC.

In its sample, this clonotype was seen many times. V usage is TRBV4-3 and J usage is TRBJ2-2; D might be TRBD1 (6 bases). This CDR3 spans 17 amino acids. In germline, CDR1 is LGHNA, CDR2 YSLEER. Between the trimmed V and J ends, which lost 0 bases and 1 base, there was a span of 12 bases. The CDR3 is CASSQDLSRGNTGELFF. The CDR3 coding sequence is TGCGCCAGCAGCCAAGATTTATCCAGGGGGAACACCGGGGAGCTGTTTTTT.

This clonotype was seen many times. The CDR3 loop reads CATSDPTGKGSTGELFF. As DNA, the CDR3 is TGTGCCACCAGTGATCCCACAGGGAAAGGTAGCACCGGGGAGCTGTTTTTT. The J gene is TRBJ2-2, the V gene TRBV24-1, with D tentatively TRBD1 (6 bases). The CDR3 is 17 residues long. V lost 3 bases and J 4 bases, leaving 17 bases between the germline ends. Germline values: CDR1 KGHDR, CDR2 SFDVKD.

This clonotype was recorded at least ten times. This chain joins TRBV5-6 and TRBJ2-3, with D perhaps TRBD1 (6 bases). The germline V gene encodes CDR1 SGHDT and CDR2 YYEEEE. V gave up 4 bases and J gave up 4 bases, with 10 bases separating them. This CDR3 spans 13 amino acids. CDR3 amino acids: CASSRDNPDTQYF. CDR3 DNA sequence: TGTGCCAGCAGCCGGGACAATCCAGATACGCAGTATTTT.

This clonotype appeared many times. J is TRBJ2-7 and V is TRBV10-3, with 7 bases that match TRBD1. The V segment lost 4 bases and the J segment 3 bases; nucleotides outside the gene matches: 18. The CDR3 totals 18 residues. Germline V lookup: CDR1 ENHRY, CDR2 SYGVKD. The CDR3 loop reads CAISALVLKQGLYYEQYF. DNA of the CDR3: TGTGCCATCAGTGCACTGGTACTGAAACAGGGGTTGTACTACGAGCAGTACTTC.

This clonotype was observed many times. V usage is TRBV7-6 and J usage is TRBJ2-3; D might be TRBD2 (5 bases). Germline assignment: CDR1 SGHVS and CDR2 FNYEAQ. V gave up 1 base and J gave up 2 bases, with 10 bases separating them. CDR3 length equals 15 residues. CDR3 nucleotide sequence: TGTGCCAGCAGCTTAGGCTGGACTCTCACAGATACGCAGTATTTT. Translating it yields CASSLGWTLTDTQYF.

The rearrangement links TRBV20-1 to TRBJ1-6, with 7 nucleotides matching TRBD1. Unmatched junction bases numbered 10, after V lost 4 bases and J lost 7 bases. Germline CDR1 and CDR2: DFQATT and SNEGSKA (reference sequence). The CDR3 contains 15 residues. The CDR3 spells CSAKAPTGWNSPLHF. CDR3 in DNA: TGCAGTGCTAAGGCCCCGACAGGGTGGAATTCACCCCTCCACTTT.

In this sample, this clonotype turned up many times. The chain carries TRBV11-2 and TRBJ2-1; D is unresolved. Trimming stripped 3 bases from V and 0 bases from J, with 9 bases between. The length of the CDR3 is 15 residues. The germline gives CDR1 SGHAT, CDR2 FQNNGV. This CDR3 reads CASSFYGSSYNEQFF. For the CDR3, the DNA is TGTGCCAGCAGCTTTTATGGAAGCTCCTACAATGAGCAGTTCTTC.

This chain uses TRBV6-4 with TRBJ2-2, with D possibly being TRBD1 or TRBD2 (5 bases each). There are 15 residues in the CDR3. With 3 bases removed from V and 0 bases from J, the gap between germline ends came to 8 bases. CDR1 and CDR2 (germline): MRHNA, SNTAGT. Here the CDR3 DNA reads TGTGCCAGCAGTGAAGGGACCGCGAACACCGGGGAGCTGTTTTTT. As protein: CASSEGTANTGELFF.

The chain is built from TRBV29-1 and TRBJ2-7; no reliable D call. The CDR3 runs to 15 residues. Germline V lookup: CDR1 SQVTM, CDR2 ANQGSEA. V was clipped by 4 bases and J by 0 bases, with 16 bases between them. The CDR3 DNA reads as TGCAGCGTTGTGTTTGGAGCGACAACCTCCTACGAGCAGTACTTC. This sequence encodes CSVVFGATTSYEQYF.

The CDR3 here is CASSPRDISYNEQFF. The DNA of the CDR3 is TGTGCCAGCAGCCCCCGGGACATTTCCTACAATGAGCAGTTCTTC. The chain combines TRBV6-5 with TRBJ2-1; D is possibly TRBD1 (6 bases). CDR3 size: 15 residues. Germline CDR1 is MNHEY and CDR2 is SVGAGI. Trimming took 6 bases from V and 1 from J, leaving 13 bases between them.

This clonotype was counted many times. The chain has TRBV28 and TRBJ2-1; no firm D call. The CDR3 totals 12 residues. Germline CDR1 MDHEN, CDR2 SYDVKM. V lost 8 bases and J 3 bases, leaving 8 bases between the germline ends. The chain's CDR3 is CASWDRYNEQFF. CDR3 coding DNA: TGTGCCAGCTGGGATCGCTACAATGAGCAGTTCTTC. Variable domain in full (rest from reference TRBV28 and TRBJ2-1): DVKVTQSSRYLVKRTGEKVFLECVQDMDHENMFWYRQDPGLGLRLIYFSYDVKMKEKGDIPEGYSVSREKKERFSLILESASTNQTSMYLCASWDRYNEQFFGPGTRLTVL.

This clonotype came up a few times. V is TRBV19 and J is TRBJ1-1; D call uncertain. From germline, CDR1 is LNHDA and CDR2 SQIVND (reference sequence). The CDR3 contains 14 residues. V was pared by 6 bases and J by 0 bases, with 11 bases between. The CDR3 loop is CASSKQRMNTEAFF. The CDR3 DNA reads TGTGCCAGTAGCAAACAGAGAATGAACACTGAAGCTTTCTTT.

This clonotype was counted many times. The chain couples TRBV7-2 to TRBJ2-3, with TRBD2 matching 14 bases. The CDR3 covers 16 residues. Germline V gene lookup returns CDR1 SGHTA and CDR2 FQGNSA. V was pared by 5 bases and J by 5 bases, with 6 bases of the junction left unmatched. CDR3 bases: TGTGCCAGCAGCCCCCTGACTAGCGGGGGGGTAGATACGCAGTATTTT. It yields the protein CASSPLTSGGVDTQYF.

To note about this clonotype: This may be a read error: a much more frequent sequence differs by one nucleotide. This chain links TRBV10-2 with TRBJ2-7; 8 positions agree with TRBD1. The CDR3 sequence is 15 residues long. Germline values: CDR1 WSHSY, CDR2 SAAADI. The CDR3 nucleotides read TGCACCAGCAGTGATAGGAACAGGGGGATCTACGAGCAGTACTTC. It encodes CTSSDRNRGIYEQYF.

This clonotype occurred a few times. The CDR3: CASSFNGRAGASYNSPLHF. For the CDR3, the DNA is TGTGCCAGCAGCTTCAACGGCAGGGCGGGCGCCTCCTATAATTCACCCCTCCACTTT. The chain joins TRBV7-9 to TRBJ1-6, with a possible D match to TRBD1 (5 bases). The V and J ends lost 3 bases and 0 bases respectively, with 18 bases between them. CDR1 is SEHNR, CDR2 FQNEAQ, per germline (reference sequence). The CDR3 totals 19 residues.

This clonotype occurred many times. The chain links TRBV7-9 to TRBJ2-1, with D perhaps TRBD2 (6 bases). Trimming removed 0 bases from V and 2 bases from J, with 11 bases in between. Germline V lookup: CDR1 SEHNR, CDR2 FQNEAQ (reference sequence). This CDR3 is 16 amino acids long. The CDR3 DNA follows: TGTGCCAGCAGCTTAGCCTCTAGCGTTCCCTACAATGAGCAGTTCTTC. Its translation: CASSLASSVPYNEQFF.

This clonotype has at least ten counts. This chain connects TRBV7-6 to TRBJ1-3; no firm D call. V shed 4 bases and J shed 1 base, with 11 bases lying between them. The CDR3 spans 15 residues. Germline-derived CDR1 and CDR2 are SGHVS and FNYEAQ. CDR3 sequence reads: CASSSSGGSGNTIYF. CDR3 DNA sequence: TGTGCCAGCAGCTCCTCCGGAGGATCTGGAAACACCATATATTTT. Filled out from reference TRBV7-6 and TRBJ1-3, the complete variable domain reads GAGVSQSPRYKVTKRGQDVALRCDPISGHVSLYWYRQALGQGPEFLTYFNYEAQQDKSGLPNDRFSAERPEGSISTLTIQRTEQRDSAMYRCASSSSGGSGNTIYFGEGSWLTVV.

This clonotype appeared a few times. This chain uses TRBV11-2 with TRBJ2-6; D uncertain. Trimming took off 5 bases at V and 0 bases at J, with 14 bases between the two ends. CDR3 length: 17 residues. Germline CDR1 SGHAT, CDR2 FQNNGV. The CDR3 reads CASSRNPSISGANVLTF. The CDR3 nucleotides read TGTGCCAGCAGCCGTAATCCCAGCATCTCTGGGGCCAACGTCCTGACTTTC.

This clonotype was detected many times. V is TRBV19 and J is TRBJ1-5, with 7 bases that match TRBD1. Unmatched junction bases numbered 13, after V lost 5 bases and J lost 6 bases. The CDR3 runs 16 residues. CDR1 and CDR2 (germline): LNHDA, SQIVND (reference sequence). DNA for the CDR3: TGTGCCAGTAGTTGGACCTCGACAGGGCCTATTCAGCCCCAGCATTTT. Protein sequence: CASSWTSTGPIQPQHF.

This clonotype was detected ten times or more. The V call is TRBV19, the J call TRBJ2-5, with D tentatively TRBD1 (5 bases). Germline-derived CDR1 and CDR2 are LNHDA and SQIVND (reference sequence). CDR3 length: 15 residues. The V end was cut by 3 bases, the J end by 0 bases, with 11 bases between. In nucleotides, the CDR3 is TGTGCCAGTAGTATCAGGGATTCGTACCAAGAGACCCAGTACTTC. Protein product: CASSIRDSYQETQYF.

This clonotype was seen at least ten times. The CDR3 spells CASSIGHGGYEQYF. In DNA, the CDR3 is TGTGCCAGTAGTATCGGACACGGGGGCTACGAGCAGTACTTC. The rearrangement uses TRBV19 and TRBJ2-7, with TRBD2 as a possible D gene (6 bases). The germline V and J ends were trimmed by 3 bases and 3 bases, with 12 bases remaining between them. CDR3 length equals 14 residues. Germline CDR1 LNHDA, CDR2 SQIVND (reference sequence).

This clonotype was seen repeatedly, ten times or more. CDR3 amino acids: CASSPLGGSTDTQYF. As DNA, the CDR3 is TGTGCCAGCTCACCACTGGGGGGGAGCACAGATACGCAGTATTTT. The chain joins TRBV18 to TRBJ2-3; 7 nucleotides match TRBD2. The germline V gene has CDR1 KGHSH and CDR2 LQKENI. The CDR3 is 15 residues long. V lost 1 base and J lost 0; bases outside the gene matches: 1.

Many counts were recorded for this clonotype. V gene TRBV12-5 combines with J gene TRBJ2-3; D gene uncertain. The V gene lost 2 bases and the J gene lost 2 bases, with 5 bases spanning the gap. CDR1 is LGHNT and CDR2 is FRNRAP in the germline V gene. This CDR3 has 13 amino acids. Here the CDR3 DNA reads TGTGCTAGTGGTTTGTCGGCCACAGATACGCAGTATTTT. Translating gives CASGLSATDTQYF.

This clonotype was found a few times. The genes are TRBV6-5 and TRBJ2-1; 7 bases align to TRBD1. After removal of 6 bases from V and 3 bases from J, the junction contained 5 bases not matched to a gene. The CDR3 extends over 14 amino acids. Germline CDR1 and CDR2: MNHEY and SVGAGI. The CDR3 sequence is CASRTGTDYNEQFF. The CDR3 coding sequence is TGTGCCAGCAGGACCGGGACAGACTACAATGAGCAGTTCTTC.